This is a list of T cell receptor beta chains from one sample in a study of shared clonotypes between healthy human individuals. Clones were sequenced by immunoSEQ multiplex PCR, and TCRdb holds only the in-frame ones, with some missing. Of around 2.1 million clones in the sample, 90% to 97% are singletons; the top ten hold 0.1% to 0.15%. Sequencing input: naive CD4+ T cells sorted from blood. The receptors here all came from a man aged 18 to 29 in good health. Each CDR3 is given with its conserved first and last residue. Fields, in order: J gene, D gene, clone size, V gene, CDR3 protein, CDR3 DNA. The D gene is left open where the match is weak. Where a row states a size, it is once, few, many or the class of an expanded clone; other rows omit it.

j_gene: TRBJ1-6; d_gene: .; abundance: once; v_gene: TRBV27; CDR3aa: CASSLVIRGLLYNSPLHF; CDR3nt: TGTGCCAGCAGTTTAGTTATCAGGGGCCTTTTATATAATTCACCCCTCCACTTT
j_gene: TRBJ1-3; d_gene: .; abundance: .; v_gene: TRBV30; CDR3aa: CAWSDSGNTIYF; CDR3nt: TGTGCCTGGAGTGACTCTGGAAACACCATATATTTT
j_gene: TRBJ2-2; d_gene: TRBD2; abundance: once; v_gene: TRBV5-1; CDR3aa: CASSLPLAGVGELFF; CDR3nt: TGCGCCAGCAGCTTACCACTAGCGGGAGTCGGGGAGCTGTTTTTT
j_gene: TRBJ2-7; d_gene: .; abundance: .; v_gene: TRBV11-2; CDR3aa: CASSTGRTRFDEQYF; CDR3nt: TGTGCCAGCAGCACAGGAAGGACCAGGTTCGACGAGCAGTACTTC
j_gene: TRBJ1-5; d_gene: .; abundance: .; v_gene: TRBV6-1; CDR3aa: CASSERQPRQPQHF; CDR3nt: TGTGCCAGCAGTGAAAGACAGCCGAGGCAGCCCCAGCATTTT
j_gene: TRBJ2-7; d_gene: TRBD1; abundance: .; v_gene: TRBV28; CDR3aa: CATGTGYEQYF; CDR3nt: TGTGCCACGGGGACAGGGTACGAGCAGTACTTC
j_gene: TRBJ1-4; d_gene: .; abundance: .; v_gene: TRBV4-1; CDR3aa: CASSQGSGVLNEKLFF; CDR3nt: TGCGCCAGCAGCCAAGGGTCGGGAGTCCTTAATGAAAAACTGTTTTTT
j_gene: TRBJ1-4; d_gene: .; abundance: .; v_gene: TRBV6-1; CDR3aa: CASSVPPEKLFF; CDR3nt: TGTGCCAGCAGCGTCCCACCCGAAAAACTGTTTTTT
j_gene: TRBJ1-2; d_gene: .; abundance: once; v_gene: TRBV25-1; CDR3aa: CASSDLGTIYGYTF; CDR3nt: TGTGCCAGCAGTGATCTTGGAACGATCTATGGCTACACCTTC
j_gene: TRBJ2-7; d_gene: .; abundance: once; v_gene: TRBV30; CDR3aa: CAWRQEYEQYF; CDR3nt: TGTGCCTGGCGTCAAGAGTACGAGCAGTACTTC
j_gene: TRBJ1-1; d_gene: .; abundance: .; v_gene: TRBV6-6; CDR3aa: CASSYGGNTEAFF; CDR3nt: TGTGCCAGCAGTTACGGTGGGAACACTGAAGCTTTCTTT
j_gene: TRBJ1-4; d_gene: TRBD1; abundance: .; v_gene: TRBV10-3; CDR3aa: CAISESGQQLFF; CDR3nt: TGTGCCATCAGTGAGTCGGGACAGCAACTGTTTTTT
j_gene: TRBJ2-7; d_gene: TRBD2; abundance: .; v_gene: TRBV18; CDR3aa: CASSLPGTSREQYF; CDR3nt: TGTGCCAGCTCACTTCCCGGGACTAGCCGCGAGCAGTACTTC
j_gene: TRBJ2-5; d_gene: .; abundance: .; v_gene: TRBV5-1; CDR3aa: CASSLEVTVEGRTQYF; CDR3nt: TGCGCCAGCAGCTTGGAGGTGACTGTCGAGGGGCGGACCCAGTACTTC
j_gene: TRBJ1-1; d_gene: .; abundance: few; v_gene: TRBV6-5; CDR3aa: CASSSPTANTEAFF; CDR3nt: TGTGCCAGCAGTAGCCCGACAGCCAACACTGAAGCTTTCTTT
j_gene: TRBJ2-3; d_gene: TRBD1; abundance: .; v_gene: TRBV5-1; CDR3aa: CASSRIPGQGTDTQYF; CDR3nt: TGCGCCAGCAGCAGAATACCGGGACAGGGAACAGATACGCAGTATTTT
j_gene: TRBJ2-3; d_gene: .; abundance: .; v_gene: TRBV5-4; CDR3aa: CASSSTDTQYF; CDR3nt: TGTGCCAGCAGCTCCACAGATACGCAGTATTTT
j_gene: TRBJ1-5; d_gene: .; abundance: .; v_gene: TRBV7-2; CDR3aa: CASSLYAGYSNQPQHF; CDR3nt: TGTGCCAGCAGCTTATATGCAGGCTATAGCAATCAGCCCCAGCATTTT
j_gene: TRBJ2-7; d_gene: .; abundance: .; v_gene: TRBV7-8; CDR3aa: CASSLTDRNYEQYF; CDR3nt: TGTGCCAGCAGCTTAACCGACAGGAACTACGAGCAGTACTTC
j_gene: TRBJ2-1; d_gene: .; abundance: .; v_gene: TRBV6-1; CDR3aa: CASSVQGHNEQFF; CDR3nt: TGTGCCAGCAGTGTGCAGGGCCACAATGAGCAGTTCTTC
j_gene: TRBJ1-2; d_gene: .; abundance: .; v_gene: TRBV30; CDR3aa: CAWSVQRGRGGGYTF; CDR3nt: TGTGCCTGGAGTGTACAGCGGGGCAGGGGAGGTGGCTACACCTTC
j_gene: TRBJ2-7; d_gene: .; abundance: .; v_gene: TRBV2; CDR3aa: CASSEVYEQYF; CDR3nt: TGTGCCAGCAGTGAAGTCTACGAGCAGTACTTC
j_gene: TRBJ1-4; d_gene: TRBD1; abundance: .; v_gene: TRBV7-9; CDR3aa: CASSRQGDTAEKLFF; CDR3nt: TGTGCCAGCAGCCGCCAGGGGGACACGGCTGAAAAACTGTTTTTT
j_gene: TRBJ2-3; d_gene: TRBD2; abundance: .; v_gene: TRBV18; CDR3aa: CASSPPGLAGATDTQYF; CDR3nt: TGTGCCAGCTCACCTCCGGGACTAGCGGGAGCCACAGATACGCAGTATTTT
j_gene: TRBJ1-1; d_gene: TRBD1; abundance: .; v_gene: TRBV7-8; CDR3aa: CASSLAAGGSTEAFF; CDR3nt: TGTGCCAGCAGCTTAGCGGCAGGGGGCTCGACTGAAGCTTTCTTT
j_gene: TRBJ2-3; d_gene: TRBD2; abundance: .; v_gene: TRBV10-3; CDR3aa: CAIRTSASTDTQYF; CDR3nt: TGTGCCATCAGGACTAGCGCGAGCACAGATACGCAGTATTTT
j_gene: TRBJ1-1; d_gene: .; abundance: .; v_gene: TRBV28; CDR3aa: CASTQVSPTEAFF; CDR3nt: TGTGCCAGCACCCAGGTCTCGCCGACTGAAGCTTTCTTT
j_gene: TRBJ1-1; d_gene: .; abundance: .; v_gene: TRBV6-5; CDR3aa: CASERGKGPAEAFF; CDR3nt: TGTGCCAGCGAAAGGGGGAAGGGCCCGGCTGAAGCTTTCTTT
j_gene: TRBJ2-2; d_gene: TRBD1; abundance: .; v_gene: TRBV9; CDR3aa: CASSPTGVGGGELFF; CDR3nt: TGTGCCAGCAGCCCGACAGGGGTCGGAGGCGGGGAGCTGTTTTTT
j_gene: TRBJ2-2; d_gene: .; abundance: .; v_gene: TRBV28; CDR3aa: CASRRGGGELFF; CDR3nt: TGTGCCAGCAGGAGGGGAGGCGGGGAGCTGTTTTTT
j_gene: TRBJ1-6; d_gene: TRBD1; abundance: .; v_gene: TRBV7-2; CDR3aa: CASSRQGPLSYNSPLHF; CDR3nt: TGTGCCAGCAGCAGACAGGGGCCCCTCTCCTATAATTCACCCCTCCACTTT
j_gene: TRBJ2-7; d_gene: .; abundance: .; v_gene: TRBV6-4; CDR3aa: CASSDRRGKDYEQYF; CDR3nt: TGTGCCAGCAGTGATCGTCGGGGAAAAGACTACGAGCAGTACTTC
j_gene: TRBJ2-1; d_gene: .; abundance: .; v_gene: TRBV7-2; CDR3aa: CASSSTINEQFF; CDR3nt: TGTGCCAGCAGCTCGACTATCAATGAGCAGTTCTTC
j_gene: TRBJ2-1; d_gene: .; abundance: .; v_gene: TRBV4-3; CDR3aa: CASSQGQRRDTEQFF; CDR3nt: TGCGCCAGCAGCCAAGGTCAGCGGAGGGATACTGAGCAGTTCTTC
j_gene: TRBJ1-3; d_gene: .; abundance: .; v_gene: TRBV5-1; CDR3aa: CASSLEAGAGNTIYF; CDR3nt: TGCGCCAGCAGCTTGGAGGCAGGGGCAGGAAACACCATATATTTT
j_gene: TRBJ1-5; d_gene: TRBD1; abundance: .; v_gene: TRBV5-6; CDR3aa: CASSLGRQGDPQHF; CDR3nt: TGTGCCAGCAGCTTGGGGCGACAGGGAGATCCCCAGCATTTT
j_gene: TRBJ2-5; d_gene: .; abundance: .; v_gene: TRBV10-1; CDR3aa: CASSESSSSQETQYF; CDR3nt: TGCGCCAGCAGTGAGTCAAGTTCATCCCAAGAGACCCAGTACTTC
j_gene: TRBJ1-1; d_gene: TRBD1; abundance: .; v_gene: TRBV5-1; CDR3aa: CASSLGTGSEAFF; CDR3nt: TGCGCCAGCAGCTTGGGGACAGGATCTGAAGCTTTCTTT
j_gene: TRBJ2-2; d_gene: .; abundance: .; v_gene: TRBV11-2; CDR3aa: CASSLGHVVGELFF; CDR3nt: TGTGCCAGCAGCTTAGGTCATGTCGTCGGGGAGCTGTTTTTT
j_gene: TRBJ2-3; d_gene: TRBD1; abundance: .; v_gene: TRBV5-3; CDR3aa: CARSKGQIRTSTDTQYF; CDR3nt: TGTGCCAGAAGCAAGGGACAGATACGAACTAGCACAGATACGCAGTATTTT
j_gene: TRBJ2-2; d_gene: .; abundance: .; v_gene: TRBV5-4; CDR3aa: CASSQQAHLNTGELFF; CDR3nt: TGTGCCAGCAGCCAACAGGCTCATTTGAACACCGGGGAGCTGTTTTTT
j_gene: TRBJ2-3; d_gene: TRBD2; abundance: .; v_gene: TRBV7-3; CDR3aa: CASSAGLAGRMSTDTQYF; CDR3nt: TGTGCCAGCAGCGCCGGACTAGCGGGGAGGATGAGCACAGATACGCAGTATTTT
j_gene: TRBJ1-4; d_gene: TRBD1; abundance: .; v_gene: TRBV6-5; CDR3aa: CASSRRDRVEKLFF; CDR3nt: TGTGCCAGCAGTCGGCGGGACAGGGTTGAAAAACTGTTTTTT
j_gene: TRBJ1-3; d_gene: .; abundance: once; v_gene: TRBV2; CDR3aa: CASPGPQGPNTIYF; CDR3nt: TGTGCCAGCCCGGGACCACAGGGACCAAACACCATATATTTT
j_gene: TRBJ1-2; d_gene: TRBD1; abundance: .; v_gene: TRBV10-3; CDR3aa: CAISEGQGNYGYTF; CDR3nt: TGTGCCATCAGTGAGGGACAGGGAAACTATGGCTACACCTTC
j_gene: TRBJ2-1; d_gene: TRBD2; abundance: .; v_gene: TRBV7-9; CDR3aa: CASSLGTSGSGYEQFF; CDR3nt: TGTGCCAGCAGCTTAGGGACTAGCGGGAGCGGATATGAGCAGTTCTTC
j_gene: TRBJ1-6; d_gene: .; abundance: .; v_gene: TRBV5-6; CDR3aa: CASSDYNSPLHF; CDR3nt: TGTGCCAGCAGCGACTATAATTCACCCCTCCACTTT
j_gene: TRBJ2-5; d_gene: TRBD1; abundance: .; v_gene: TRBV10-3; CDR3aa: CAISESNTGGSETQYF; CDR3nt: TGTGCCATCAGTGAGTCCAATACAGGGGGTTCGGAGACCCAGTACTTC
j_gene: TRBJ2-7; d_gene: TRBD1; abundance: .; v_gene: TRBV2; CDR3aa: CASSRQGVYEQYF; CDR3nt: TGTGCCAGCAGTCGACAGGGGGTCTACGAGCAGTACTTC
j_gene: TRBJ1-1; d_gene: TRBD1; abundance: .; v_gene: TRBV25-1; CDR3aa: CASTSEQGAPDTEAFF; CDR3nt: TGTGCCAGCACAAGTGAACAGGGGGCGCCGGACACTGAAGCTTTCTTT
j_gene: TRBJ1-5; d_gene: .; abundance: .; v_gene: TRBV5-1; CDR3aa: CASSDWGTYPGEPQHF; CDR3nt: TGCGCCAGCAGCGATTGGGGGACATACCCCGGGGAGCCCCAGCATTTT
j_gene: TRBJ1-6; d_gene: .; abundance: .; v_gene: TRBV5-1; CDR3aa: CASSLGPLGNSPLHF; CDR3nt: TGCGCCAGCAGCTTGGGCCCGTTAGGGAATTCACCCCTCCACTTT